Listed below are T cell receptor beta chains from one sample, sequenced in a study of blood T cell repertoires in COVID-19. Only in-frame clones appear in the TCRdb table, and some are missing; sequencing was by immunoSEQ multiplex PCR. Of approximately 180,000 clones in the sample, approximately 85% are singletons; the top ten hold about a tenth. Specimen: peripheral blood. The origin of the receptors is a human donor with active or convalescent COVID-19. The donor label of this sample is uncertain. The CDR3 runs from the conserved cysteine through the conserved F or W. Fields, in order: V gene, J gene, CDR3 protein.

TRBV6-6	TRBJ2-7	CASSRQGQSYEQYF
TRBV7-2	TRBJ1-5	CASRGGSNQPQHF
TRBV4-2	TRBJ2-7	CASSQFDSPSSEQYF
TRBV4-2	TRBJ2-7	CASSQGTDYEQYF
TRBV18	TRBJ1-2	CASSPLTRTGGYGYTF
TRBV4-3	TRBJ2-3	CASSQDPLSSGGWDTQYF
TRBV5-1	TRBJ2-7	CASSSAGYHEQYF
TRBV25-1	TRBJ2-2	CASSAAGGPGELFF
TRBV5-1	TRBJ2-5	CASSLAGGALQETQYF
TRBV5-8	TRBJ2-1	CASSPLAGFNEQFF
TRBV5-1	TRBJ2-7	CASSPAGTGIEEQYF
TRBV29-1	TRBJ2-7	CSVSFGGGPSSYEQYF
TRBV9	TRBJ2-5	CASSDTSGSWETQYF
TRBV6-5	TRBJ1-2	CASRQPNYGYTF
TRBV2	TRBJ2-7	CASSPGQGAYEQYF
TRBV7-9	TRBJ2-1	CASDSRNEQFF
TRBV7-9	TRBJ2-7	CASSLARTPTPYEQYF
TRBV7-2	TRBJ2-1	CAIQGAGGVYNEQFF
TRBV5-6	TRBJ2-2	CASSRRGLNTGELFF
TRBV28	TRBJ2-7	CASSLSPPLSGRYHEQYF
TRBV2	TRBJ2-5	CASSVKTSGAGAQYF
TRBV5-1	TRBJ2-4	CASSLGTLAGGGKYIQYF
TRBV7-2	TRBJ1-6	CASSGTGGIGSPLHF